The subject of this entry is one TCR beta chain. Its matching antigen is unknown. PCR used 60 Vbeta primers and 13 Jbeta primers. Per the authors' pipeline: As a later analysis found, there were 82 million or so unique TCR beta chains, of which roughly 11 million were shared. Sequencing used immunoSEQ multiplex PCR; TCRdb keeps in-frame clones, though not all of them. V, J and clone size are those of that table, while D and trimming were read from the DNA. The data hold fewer than 110,000 clones, with 85% to 90% observed a single time. The record originates from a study of cytomegalovirus exposure and HLA in healthy donors. The overall study: In an earlier analysis, 95 million to 140 million unique TCR beta sequences were found from 200 million or so T cells.

Points from the study as a whole: The authors enumerated some 170 TCR beta chains as linked to cytomegalovirus.

Trimming removed 5 bases from V and 5 bases from J, with 11 bases in between. Germline V gene sequence: CDR1 MNHEY, CDR2 SMNVEV (reference sequence). CDR3 length: 13 residues. Sequencing was done on a sample of PBMCs. The genes are TRBV27 and TRBJ2-3, with D perhaps matching TRBD2 (6 bases). This TCR derives from a young man in good health and CMV-seronegative. The CDR3: CASSLPGLDTQYF. CDR3 coding DNA: TGTGCCAGCAGTCTCCCGGGACTAGATACGCAGTATTTT.